This T cell receptor (beta chain) originates from a study of graft-versus-host responses after intestinal transplantation. Turning to the study itself: Every recipient underwent anti-thymocyte globulin induction, then tacrolimus and steroids for 2 to 3 years.

On this clone itself: Antigen unknown.

Method: immunoSEQ multiplex PCR; TCRdb's copy keeps in-frame clones and lacks some. The sample lists tens of thousands of clones, around nine tenths occurring once. Study-level findings and limits: Allografts of patients with graft-donor T cell macrochimerism showed high graft-versus-host to host-versus-graft clone ratios. Recipient marrow harbored GvH clones, some of which surfaced first in ileum or blood.

The V gene's germline CDR1 is MNHEY and CDR2 SVGAGI. V lost 0 bases and J 7 bases, leaving 13 bases between the germline ends. This CDR3 spans 15 amino acids. This specimen consisted of PBMCs, obtained roughly 120 days after intestinal transplantation. This TCR was sampled from a human patient who received an intestinal transplant, so some T cells may come from the graft donor. The chain uses TRBV6-5 and TRBJ2-1; D is ambiguous. CDR3 nucleotides: TGTGCCAGCAGTTACTCGATCGGAATCCAGAATGAGCAGTTCTTC. The encoded protein is CASSYSIGIQNEQFF.